This T cell receptor beta chain comes out of a study of cytomegalovirus exposure and HLA in healthy donors. There are a few counts of this clone. What it binds is unknown. The study, taken as a whole, reports: In a later analysis, compared with equally common non-associated chains, HLA-associated beta chains were more expanded. Indistinguishable V segments such as TRBV6-2 and TRBV6-3 were excluded. Common viral pathogens (according to a later analysis) appeared linked to several of the most significant clusters. Reported results showed that the classifier diagnosed cytomegalovirus status with high specificity and sensitivity.

13 Jbeta primers and 60 Vbeta primers were used for the PCR. Only in-frame clones appear in the TCRdb table, and some are missing; sequencing was by immunoSEQ multiplex PCR. The data show fewer than 200,000 clones, around 69% seen once. CDR3 length equals 15 residues. CDR1 is MNHNS and CDR2 is SASEGT in the germline V gene. Trimming cost V 1 base and J 8 bases; bases outside gene matches: 7. The chain joins TRBV6-1 to TRBJ1-4, with 7 bases matching TRBD1. Input material: PBMCs. The clonotype originates from a woman aged 25 to 39 in good health and CMV-seronegative. The CDR3 region is CASSEGGRGKEKLFF. DNA of the CDR3: TGTGCCAGCAGTGAAGGAGGCAGGGGGAAAGAAAAACTGTTTTTT.